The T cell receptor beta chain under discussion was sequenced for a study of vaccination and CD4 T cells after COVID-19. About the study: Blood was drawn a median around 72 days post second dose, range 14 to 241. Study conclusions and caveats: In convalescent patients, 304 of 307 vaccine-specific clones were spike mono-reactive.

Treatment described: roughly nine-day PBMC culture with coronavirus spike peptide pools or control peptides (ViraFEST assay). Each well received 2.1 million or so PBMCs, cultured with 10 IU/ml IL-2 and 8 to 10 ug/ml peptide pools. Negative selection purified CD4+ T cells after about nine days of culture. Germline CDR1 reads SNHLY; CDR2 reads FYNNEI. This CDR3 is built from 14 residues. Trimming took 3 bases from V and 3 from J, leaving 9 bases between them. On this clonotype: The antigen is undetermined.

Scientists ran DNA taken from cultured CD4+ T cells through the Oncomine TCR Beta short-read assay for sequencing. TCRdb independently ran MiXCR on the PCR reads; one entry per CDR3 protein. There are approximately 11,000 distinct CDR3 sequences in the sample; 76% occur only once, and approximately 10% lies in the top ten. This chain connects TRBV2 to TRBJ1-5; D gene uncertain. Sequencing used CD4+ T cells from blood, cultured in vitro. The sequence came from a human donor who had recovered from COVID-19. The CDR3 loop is CASSDKTYNQPQHF. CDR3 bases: TGTGCCAGCAGTGACAAGACTTACAATCAGCCCCAGCATTTT.